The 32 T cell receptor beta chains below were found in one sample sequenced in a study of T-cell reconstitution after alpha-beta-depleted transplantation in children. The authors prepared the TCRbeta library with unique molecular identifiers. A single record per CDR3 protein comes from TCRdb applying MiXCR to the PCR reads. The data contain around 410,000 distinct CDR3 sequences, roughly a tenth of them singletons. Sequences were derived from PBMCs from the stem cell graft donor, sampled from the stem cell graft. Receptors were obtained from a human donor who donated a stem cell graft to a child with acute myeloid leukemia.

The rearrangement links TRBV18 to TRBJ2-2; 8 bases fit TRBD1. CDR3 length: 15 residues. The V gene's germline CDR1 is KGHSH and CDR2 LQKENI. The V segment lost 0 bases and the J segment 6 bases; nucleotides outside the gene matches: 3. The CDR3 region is CASSPPSTGAGELFF. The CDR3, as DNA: TGTGCCAGCTCACCACCGTCGACAGGGGCCGGGGAGCTGTTTTTT.

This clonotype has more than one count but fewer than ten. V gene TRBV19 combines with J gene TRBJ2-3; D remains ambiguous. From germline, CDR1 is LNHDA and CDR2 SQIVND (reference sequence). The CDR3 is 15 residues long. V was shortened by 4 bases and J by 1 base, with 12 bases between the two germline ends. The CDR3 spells CASSNSFLGTDTQYF. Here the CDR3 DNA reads TGTGCCAGTAGTAATTCTTTCCTGGGCACAGATACGCAGTATTTT.

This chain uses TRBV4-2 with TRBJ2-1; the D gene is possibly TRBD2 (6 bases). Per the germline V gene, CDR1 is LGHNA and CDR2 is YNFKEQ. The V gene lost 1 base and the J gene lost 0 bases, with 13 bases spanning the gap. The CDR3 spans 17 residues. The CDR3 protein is CASSQGIAASSYNEQFF. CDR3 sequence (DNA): TGTGCCAGCAGCCAAGGAATAGCGGCCAGCTCCTACAATGAGCAGTTCTTC.

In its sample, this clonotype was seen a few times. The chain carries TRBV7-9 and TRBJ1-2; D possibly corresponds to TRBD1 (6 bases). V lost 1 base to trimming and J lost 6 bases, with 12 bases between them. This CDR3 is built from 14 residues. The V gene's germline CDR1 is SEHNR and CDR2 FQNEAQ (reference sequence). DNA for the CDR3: TGTGCCAGCAGCTTAGTGGGGGCCGCGAATGGCTACACCTTC. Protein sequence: CASSLVGAANGYTF.

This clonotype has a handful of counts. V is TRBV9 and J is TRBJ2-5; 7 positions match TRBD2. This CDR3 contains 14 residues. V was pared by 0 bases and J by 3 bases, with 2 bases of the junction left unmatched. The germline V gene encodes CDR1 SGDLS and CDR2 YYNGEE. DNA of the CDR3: TGTGCCAGCAGCGTAGCGGGGGGTAAAGAGACCCAGTACTTC. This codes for CASSVAGGKETQYF.

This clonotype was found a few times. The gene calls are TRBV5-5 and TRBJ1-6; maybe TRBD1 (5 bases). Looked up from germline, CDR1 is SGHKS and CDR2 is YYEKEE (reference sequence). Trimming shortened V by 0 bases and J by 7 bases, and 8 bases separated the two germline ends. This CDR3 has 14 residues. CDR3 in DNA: TGTGCCAGCAGCTTGGGAGGGACCAATTCACCCCTCCACTTT. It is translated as CASSLGGTNSPLHF.

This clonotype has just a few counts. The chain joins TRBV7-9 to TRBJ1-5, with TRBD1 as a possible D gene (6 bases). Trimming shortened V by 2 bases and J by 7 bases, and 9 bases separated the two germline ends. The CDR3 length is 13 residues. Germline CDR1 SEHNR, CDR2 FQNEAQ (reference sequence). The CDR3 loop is CASSLMGAQPQHF. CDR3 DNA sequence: TGTGCCAGCAGCTTAATGGGGGCACAGCCCCAGCATTTT. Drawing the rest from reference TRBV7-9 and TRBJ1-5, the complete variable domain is DTGVSQNPRHKITKRGQNVTFRCDPISEHNRLYWYRQTLGQGPEFLTYFQNEAQLEKSRLLSDRFSAERPKGSFSTLEIQRTEQGDSAMYLCASSLMGAQPQHFGDGTRLSIL.

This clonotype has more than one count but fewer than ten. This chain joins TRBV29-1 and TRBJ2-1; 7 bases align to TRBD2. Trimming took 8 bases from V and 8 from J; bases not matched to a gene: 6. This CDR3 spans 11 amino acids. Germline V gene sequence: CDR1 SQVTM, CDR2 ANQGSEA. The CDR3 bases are TGCAGCTGGGGGAGGGCCTATGAGCAGTTCTTC. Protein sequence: CSWGRAYEQFF.

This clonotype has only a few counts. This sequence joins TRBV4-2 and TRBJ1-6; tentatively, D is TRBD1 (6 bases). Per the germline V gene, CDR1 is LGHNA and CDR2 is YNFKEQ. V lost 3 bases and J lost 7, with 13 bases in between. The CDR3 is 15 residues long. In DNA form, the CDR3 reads TGTGCCAGCAGCCACACTAGGGGGGGAAATTCACCCCTCCACTTT. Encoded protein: CASSHTRGGNSPLHF.

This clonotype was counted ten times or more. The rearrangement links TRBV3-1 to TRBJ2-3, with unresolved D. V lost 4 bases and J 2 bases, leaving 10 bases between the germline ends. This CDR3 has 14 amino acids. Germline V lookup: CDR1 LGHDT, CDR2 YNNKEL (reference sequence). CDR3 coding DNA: TGTGCCAGCAGCCCTCACGCCGCCACAGATACGCAGTATTTT. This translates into CASSPHAATDTQYF.

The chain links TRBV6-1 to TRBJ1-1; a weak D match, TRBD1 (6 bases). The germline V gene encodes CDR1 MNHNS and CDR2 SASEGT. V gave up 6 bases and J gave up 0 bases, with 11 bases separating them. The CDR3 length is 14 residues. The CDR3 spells CASSDAGVNTEAFF. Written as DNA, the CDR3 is TGTGCCAGCAGCGATGCAGGGGTGAACACTGAAGCTTTCTTT.

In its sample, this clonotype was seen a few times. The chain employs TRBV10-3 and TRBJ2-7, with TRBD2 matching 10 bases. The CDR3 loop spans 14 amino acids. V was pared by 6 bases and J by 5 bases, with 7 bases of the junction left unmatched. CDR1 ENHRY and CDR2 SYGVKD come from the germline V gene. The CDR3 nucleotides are TGTGCCATCAGAGAGCGGGAGGGATTCCACGAGCAGTACTTC. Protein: CAIREREGFHEQYF.

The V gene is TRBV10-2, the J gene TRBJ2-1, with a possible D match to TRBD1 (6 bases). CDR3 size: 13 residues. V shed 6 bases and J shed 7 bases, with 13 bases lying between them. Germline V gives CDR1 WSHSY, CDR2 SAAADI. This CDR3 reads CASRAGVKNEQFF. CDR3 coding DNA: TGCGCCAGCAGGGCAGGGGTTAAGAATGAGCAGTTCTTC.

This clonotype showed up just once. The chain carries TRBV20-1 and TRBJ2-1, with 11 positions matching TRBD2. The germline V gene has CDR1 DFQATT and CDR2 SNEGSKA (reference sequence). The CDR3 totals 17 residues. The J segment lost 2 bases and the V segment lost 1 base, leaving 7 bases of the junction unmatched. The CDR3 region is CSARVAGGSGTYNEQFF. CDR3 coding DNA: TGCAGTGCTAGAGTAGCGGGAGGGTCAGGGACCTACAATGAGCAGTTCTTC.

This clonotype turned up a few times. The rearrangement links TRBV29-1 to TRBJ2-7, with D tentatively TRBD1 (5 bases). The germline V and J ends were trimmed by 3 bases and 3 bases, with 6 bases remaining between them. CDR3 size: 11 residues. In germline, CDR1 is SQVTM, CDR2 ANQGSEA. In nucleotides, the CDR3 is TGCAGCGTTGAGGACATCTACGAGCAGTACTTC. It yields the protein CSVEDIYEQYF.

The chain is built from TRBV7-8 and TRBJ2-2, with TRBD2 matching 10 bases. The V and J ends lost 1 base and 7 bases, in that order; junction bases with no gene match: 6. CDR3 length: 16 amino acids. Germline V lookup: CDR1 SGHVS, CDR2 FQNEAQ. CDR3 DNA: TGTGCCAGCAGCTTAGAAGCGGGAGGGCCCGGCGGGGAGCTGTTTTTT. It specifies CASSLEAGGPGGELFF.

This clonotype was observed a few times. The DNA for the CDR3 is TGCAGTGCTAGAGATCCGACAGGGGGCAAAGAAGCTTTCTTT. Translation: CSARDPTGGKEAFF. The J gene is TRBJ1-1, the V gene TRBV20-1, with TRBD1 identical over 10 bases. Trimming took 0 bases from V and 8 from J; bases not matched to a gene: 6. This CDR3 is built from 14 residues. Germline V gives CDR1 DFQATT, CDR2 SNEGSKA (reference sequence).

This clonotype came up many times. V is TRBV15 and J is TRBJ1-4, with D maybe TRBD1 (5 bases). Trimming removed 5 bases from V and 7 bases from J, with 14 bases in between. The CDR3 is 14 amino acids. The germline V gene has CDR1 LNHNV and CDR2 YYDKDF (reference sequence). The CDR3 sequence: CATSPGREPEKLFF. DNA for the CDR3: TGTGCCACCAGCCCGGGGCGGGAACCTGAAAAACTGTTTTTT.

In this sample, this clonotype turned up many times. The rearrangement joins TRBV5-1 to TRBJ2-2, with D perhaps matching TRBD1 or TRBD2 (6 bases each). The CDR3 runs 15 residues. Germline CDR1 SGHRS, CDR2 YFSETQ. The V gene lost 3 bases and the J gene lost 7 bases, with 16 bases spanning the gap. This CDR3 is CASSWQGGTDGELFF. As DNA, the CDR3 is TGCGCCAGCAGCTGGCAAGGGGGGACGGACGGGGAGCTGTTTTTT.

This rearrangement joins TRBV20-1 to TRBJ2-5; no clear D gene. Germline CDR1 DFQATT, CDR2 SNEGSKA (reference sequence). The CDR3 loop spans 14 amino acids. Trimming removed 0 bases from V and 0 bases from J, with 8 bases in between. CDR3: CSARDGRYQETQYF. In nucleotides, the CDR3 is TGCAGTGCTAGAGATGGGCGATACCAAGAGACCCAGTACTTC.

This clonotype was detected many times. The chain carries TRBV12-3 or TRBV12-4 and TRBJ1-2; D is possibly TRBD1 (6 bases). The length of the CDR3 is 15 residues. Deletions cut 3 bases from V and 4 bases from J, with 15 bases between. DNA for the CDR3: TGTGCCAGCAGTTTGGCTAATCTACAGGGCTATGGCTACACCTTC. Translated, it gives CASSLANLQGYGYTF.

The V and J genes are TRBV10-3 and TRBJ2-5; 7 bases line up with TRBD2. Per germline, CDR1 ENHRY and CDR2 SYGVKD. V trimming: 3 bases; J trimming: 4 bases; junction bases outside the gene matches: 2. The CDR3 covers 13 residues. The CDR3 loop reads CAISDERGETQYF. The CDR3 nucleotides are TGTGCCATCAGTGATGAGCGGGGAGAGACCCAGTACTTC.

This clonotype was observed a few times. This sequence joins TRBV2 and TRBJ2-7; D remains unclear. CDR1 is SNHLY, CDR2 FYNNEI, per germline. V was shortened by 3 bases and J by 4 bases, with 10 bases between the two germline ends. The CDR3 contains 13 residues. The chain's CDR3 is CASSERPQYEQYF. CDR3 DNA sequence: TGTGCCAGCAGTGAGCGGCCGCAGTACGAGCAGTACTTC.

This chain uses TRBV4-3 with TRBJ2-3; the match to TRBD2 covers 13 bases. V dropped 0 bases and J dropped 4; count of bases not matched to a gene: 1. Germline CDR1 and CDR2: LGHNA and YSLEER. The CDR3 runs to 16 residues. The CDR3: CASSQELAGGPDTQYF. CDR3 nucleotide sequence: TGCGCCAGCAGCCAAGAACTAGCGGGAGGGCCAGATACGCAGTATTTT.

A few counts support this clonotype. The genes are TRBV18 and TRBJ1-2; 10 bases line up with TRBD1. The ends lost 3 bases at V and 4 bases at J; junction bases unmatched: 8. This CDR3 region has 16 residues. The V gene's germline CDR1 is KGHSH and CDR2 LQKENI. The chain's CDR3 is CASSPGTGEFRYGYTF. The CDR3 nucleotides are TGTGCCAGCTCACCCGGGACAGGGGAGTTCCGCTATGGCTACACCTTC.

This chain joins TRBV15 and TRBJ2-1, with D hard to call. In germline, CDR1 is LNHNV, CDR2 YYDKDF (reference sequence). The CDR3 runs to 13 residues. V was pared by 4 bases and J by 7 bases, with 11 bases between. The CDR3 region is CATSTANWNEQFF. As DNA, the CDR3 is TGTGCCACCAGCACAGCAAATTGGAATGAGCAGTTCTTC.

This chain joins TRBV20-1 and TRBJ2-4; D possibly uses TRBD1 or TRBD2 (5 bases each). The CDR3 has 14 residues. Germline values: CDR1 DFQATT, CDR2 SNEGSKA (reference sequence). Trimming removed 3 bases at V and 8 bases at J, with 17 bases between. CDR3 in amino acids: CSASGTGDLHIQYF. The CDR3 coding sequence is TGCAGTGCTAGCGGGACCGGGGATTTACACATTCAGTACTTC.

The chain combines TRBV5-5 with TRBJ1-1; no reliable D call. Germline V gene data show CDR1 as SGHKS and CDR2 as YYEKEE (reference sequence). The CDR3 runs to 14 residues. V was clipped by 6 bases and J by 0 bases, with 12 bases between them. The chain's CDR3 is CASTFGFMNTEAFF. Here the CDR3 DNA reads TGTGCCAGCACCTTTGGCTTCATGAACACTGAAGCTTTCTTT.

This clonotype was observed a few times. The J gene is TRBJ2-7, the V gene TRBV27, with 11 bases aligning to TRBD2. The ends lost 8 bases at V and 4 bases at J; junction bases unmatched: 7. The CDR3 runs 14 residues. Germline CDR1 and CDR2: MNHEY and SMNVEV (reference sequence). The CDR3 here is CASRTSGRPYEQYF. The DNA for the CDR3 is TGTGCCAGCCGAACTAGCGGGAGACCTTACGAGCAGTACTTC.

The CDR3 DNA reads as TGTGCCAGCAGCTCAACGGGGTTCCCAGATACGCAGTATTTT. This sequence encodes CASSSTGFPDTQYF. This chain links TRBV11-2 with TRBJ2-3; D may be TRBD2 (5 bases). The CDR3 length is 14 residues. Between the trimmed V and J ends, which lost 4 bases and 4 bases, there was a span of 12 bases. CDR1 is SGHAT, CDR2 FQNNGV, per germline. Variable domain in full (rest from reference TRBV11-2 and TRBJ2-3): EAGVAQSPRYKIIEKRQSVAFWCNPISGHATLYWYQQILGQGPKLLIQFQNNGVVDDSQLPKDRFSAERLKGVDSTLKIQPAKLEDSAVYLCASSSTGFPDTQYFGPGTRLTVL.

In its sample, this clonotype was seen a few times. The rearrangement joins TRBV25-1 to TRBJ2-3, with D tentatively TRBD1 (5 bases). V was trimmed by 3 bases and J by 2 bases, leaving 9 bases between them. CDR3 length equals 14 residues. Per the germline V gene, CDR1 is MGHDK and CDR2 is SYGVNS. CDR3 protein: CASSEDTNTDTQYF. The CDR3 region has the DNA TGTGCCAGCAGTGAGGACACCAACACAGATACGCAGTATTTT.

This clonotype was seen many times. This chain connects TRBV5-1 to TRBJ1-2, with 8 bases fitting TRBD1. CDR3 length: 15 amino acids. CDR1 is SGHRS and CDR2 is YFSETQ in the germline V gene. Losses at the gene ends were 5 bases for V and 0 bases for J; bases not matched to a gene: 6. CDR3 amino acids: CASRSGTGPNYGYTF. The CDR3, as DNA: TGCGCCAGCAGGTCCGGGACAGGCCCTAACTATGGCTACACCTTC.